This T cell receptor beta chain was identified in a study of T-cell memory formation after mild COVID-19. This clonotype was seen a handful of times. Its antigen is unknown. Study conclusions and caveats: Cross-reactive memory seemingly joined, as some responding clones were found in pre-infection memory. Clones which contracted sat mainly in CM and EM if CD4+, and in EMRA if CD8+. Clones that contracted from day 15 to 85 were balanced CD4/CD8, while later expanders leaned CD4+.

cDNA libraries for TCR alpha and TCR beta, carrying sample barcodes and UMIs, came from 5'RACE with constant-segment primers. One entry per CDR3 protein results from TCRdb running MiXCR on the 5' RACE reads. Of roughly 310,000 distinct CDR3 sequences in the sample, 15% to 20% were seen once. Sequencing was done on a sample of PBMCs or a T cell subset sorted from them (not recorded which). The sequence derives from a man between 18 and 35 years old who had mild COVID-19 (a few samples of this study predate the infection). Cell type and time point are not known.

The CDR3 DNA sequence: TGTGCCAGCAGTGAATCTGTCCGGATCTCTGGGGCCAACGTCCTGACTTTC. This gives the protein CASSESVRISGANVLTF. The chain employs TRBV25-1 and TRBJ2-6; D not certain. The germline V gene encodes CDR1 MGHDK and CDR2 SYGVNS. The CDR3 has 17 amino acids. Trimming pared 1 base from V and 0 bases from J, leaving 10 bases between.